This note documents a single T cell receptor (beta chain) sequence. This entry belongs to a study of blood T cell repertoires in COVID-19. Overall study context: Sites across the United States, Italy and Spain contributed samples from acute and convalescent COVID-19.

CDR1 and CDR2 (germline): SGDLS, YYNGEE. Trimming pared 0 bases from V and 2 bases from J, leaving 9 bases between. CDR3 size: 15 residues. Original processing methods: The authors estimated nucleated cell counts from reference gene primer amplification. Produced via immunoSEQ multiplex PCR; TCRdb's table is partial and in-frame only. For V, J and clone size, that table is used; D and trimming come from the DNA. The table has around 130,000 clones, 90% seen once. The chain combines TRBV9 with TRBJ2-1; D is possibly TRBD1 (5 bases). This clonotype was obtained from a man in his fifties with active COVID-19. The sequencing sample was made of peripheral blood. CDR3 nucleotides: TGTGCCAGCAGCGTAGGTCAGGGCACCTACAATGAGCAGTTCTTC. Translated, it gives CASSVGQGTYNEQFF.